This TCR beta chain was identified during a study of cytomegalovirus exposure and HLA in healthy donors. Assay used: immunoSEQ multiplex PCR; TCRdb lists only in-frame clones, some missing. The sample contains about 240,000 clones, around 85% of which appear only once. Looked up from germline, CDR1 is SEHNR and CDR2 is FQNEAQ (reference sequence). There are 13 residues in the CDR3. Trimming cost V 6 bases and J 5 bases, with 13 bases left between them. The sequenced sample was PBMCs. The TCR sequence derives from a woman aged 25-40 years in good health and CMV-seropositive. This rearrangement joins TRBV7-9 to TRBJ1-1; perhaps TRBD1 as D (6 bases). The CDR3: CASSIEQGTEAFF. CDR3 DNA: TGTGCCAGCAGTATCGAACAGGGAACTGAAGCTTTCTTT.